This record concerns one T cell receptor beta chain sequence. The germline V gene encodes CDR1 LGHDT and CDR2 YNNKEL (reference sequence). V was pared by 1 base and J by 6 bases, with 12 bases between. The length of the CDR3 is 15 residues. The sample is drawn from a study of blood T cell repertoires in COVID-19. At the level of the study: Collection of acute and convalescent COVID-19 samples took place in the United States, Italy and Spain. Nucleic acid was either cDNA or gDNA, and it came from T cells, B-cell-depleted T cells, or PBMCs.

Original analysis: Researchers report that nucleated cell counts were estimated from reference gene primer amplification. Repertoires were generated with immunoSEQ multiplex PCR, while TCRdb's copy carries only in-frame clones and drops some. The V and J calls and clone size were taken over from that table, and D and trimming were inferred from the DNA. The sample lists a few hundred thousand clones, around four fifths seen once, with about 4.9% in the top ten. The specimen was peripheral blood. The TCR sequence derives from a man between 60 and 75 years old who had recovered from COVID-19. This chain links TRBV3-1 (or the pseudogene TRBV3-2) with TRBJ2-2; no definite D call. DNA of the CDR3: TGTGCCAGCAGCCAAGCATCACAGCCCGCCGGGGAGCTGTTTTTT. This sequence encodes CASSQASQPAGELFF.